The TCR beta chain described here comes from a study of T-cell reconstitution after alpha-beta-depleted transplantation in children. This clonotype occurred a few times. Preparation of the TCRbeta library was carried out with unique molecular identifiers. One entry per CDR3 protein, called by TCRdb with MiXCR from the PCR reads. The table has 350,000 to 400,000 distinct CDR3 sequences, roughly 21% seen once. This CDR3 is built from 13 residues. Trimming left V 5 bases short and J 0 bases short, with 7 bases between. The germline gives CDR1 KGHDR, CDR2 SFDVKD. This sequence originates from a human donor who donated a stem cell graft to a child with acute myeloid leukemia. This sequence joins TRBV24-1 and TRBJ2-7; D is undetermined. The sequencing here drew on PBMCs from the stem cell graft donor, taken from the stem cell graft. CDR3 DNA: TGTGCCACCAGTGTCGGAGCCTCCTACGAGCAGTACTTC. Protein product: CATSVGASYEQYF.